The 21 T cell receptor beta chains given below trace back to one sample, sequenced in a study of beta chain features in type 1 diabetes. The authors reverse transcribed all of the isolated RNA, so sequencing captured expressed TCRB transcripts. Sequenced by immunoSEQ multiplex PCR; TCRdb stores in-frame clones only, minus some. The sample contains around 300,000 clones, 14% of which appear only once. The sample comprised central memory CD4+ T cells from blood. Receptor source: a man younger than 40 in good health.

The chain couples TRBV4-1 to TRBJ2-3; 10 positions match TRBD2. CDR3 length: 16 residues. Germline V gene lookup returns CDR1 MGHRA and CDR2 YSYEKL. Trimming cost V 4 bases and J 11 bases; bases outside gene matches: 15. CDR3 sequence: CASSLKPGTSVREQYF. In DNA form, the CDR3 reads TGCGCCAGCAGCCTAAAACCTGGGACTAGCGTGAGAGAGCAGTATTTT.

This clone showed up just a few times. The CDR3 nucleotides read TGTGCCAGCAGCCTAAGCTCCTATAATTCACCCCTCCACTTT. This gives the protein CASSLSSYNSPLHF. The rearrangement joins TRBV11-2 to TRBJ1-6; D not resolved. Per germline, CDR1 SGHAT and CDR2 FQNNGV. The V end was cut by 5 bases, the J end by 0 bases, with 5 bases between. The CDR3 runs 14 residues.

The chain recombines TRBV7-8 with TRBJ2-5; no definite D call. The DNA end lines up better with TRBJ2-7; the J call may be wrong. The germline gives CDR1 SGHVS, CDR2 FQNEAQ. The CDR3 loop spans 13 amino acids. This CDR3 is CASTRNRNHEQYF. CDR3 in DNA: TGTGCCAGCACCCGTAATCGAAACCACGAGCAGTACTTC.

The DNA for the CDR3 is TGTGCCAGCACCCTCAACCGACTAGAGACCCAGTACTTC. As protein: CASTLNRLETQYF. The V gene is TRBV2, the J gene TRBJ2-5; D is undetermined. This CDR3 has 13 amino acids. V was cut by 7 bases and J by 4 bases, with 13 bases left in between. Germline CDR1 is SNHLY and CDR2 is FYNNEI.

The sample holds a few counts of this clone. The genes are TRBV6-1 and TRBJ2-7; possibly TRBD2 for D (6 bases). The V and J ends lost 8 bases and 4 bases respectively, with 18 bases between them. The germline gives CDR1 MNHNS, CDR2 SASEGT. The CDR3 extends over 14 amino acids. In DNA, the CDR3 is TGTGCCAGCCGGAGGGCGGCTAAGGGATACGAGCAGTACTTC. Its protein product is CASRRAAKGYEQYF.

This chain connects TRBV2 to TRBJ2-5; 10 positions agree with TRBD2. Germline loops: CDR1 SNHLY, CDR2 FYNNEI. The CDR3 sequence is 12 residues long. The V gene end was trimmed by 10 bases and the J gene end by 6 bases; junction bases not matched to a gene: 5. CDR3 in DNA: TGTGCCACCAGAGCGGGAGGGCAGACCCAGTACTTC. Residues: CATRAGGQTQYF.

The rearrangement joins TRBV11-2 to TRBJ2-1, with D possibly being TRBD1 or TRBD2 (5 bases each). The CDR3 length is 13 residues. Deletions cut 7 bases from V and 5 bases from J, with 12 bases between. Germline CDR1 is SGHAT and CDR2 is FQNNGV. CDR3 loop: CASMGRDNNEQFF. DNA for the CDR3: TGTGCCAGCATGGGACGCGACAACAATGAGCAGTTCTTC.

This clone showed up many times. J is TRBJ2-3 and V is TRBV9, with unresolved D. CDR1 is SGDLS, CDR2 YYNGEE, per germline. Trimming shortened V by 6 bases and J by 2 bases, and 1 base separated the two germline ends. The CDR3 length is 10 residues. The DNA of the CDR3 is TGTGCCAGCAACACAGATACGCAGTATTTT. It translates to CASNTDTQYF.

The table lists this clone with many counts. The chain uses TRBV5-1 and TRBJ2-7, with TRBD1 as a possible D gene (6 bases). Deletions cut 7 bases from V and 3 bases from J, with 17 bases between. Germline loops: CDR1 SGHRS, CDR2 YFSETQ. The CDR3 is 14 amino acids. As DNA, the CDR3 is TGCGCCAGCTCCCGAGAAGGACAGATCTACGAGCAGTACTTC. Translated, it gives CASSREGQIYEQYF.

This clone was seen more than once but under ten times. This chain links TRBV5-8 with TRBJ1-3, with 9 nucleotides matching TRBD1. The V segment lost 1 base and the J segment 3 bases; nucleotides outside the gene matches: 8. The CDR3 has 17 residues. CDR1 and CDR2 (germline): SGHTS, YDEGEE. The CDR3 is CASSLSNRGRFGNTIYF. The DNA for the CDR3 is TGTGCCAGCAGCTTGAGCAACAGGGGGCGATTTGGAAACACCATATATTTT.

The chain joins TRBV4-1 to TRBJ1-2; 7 bases are a match to TRBD1. In germline, CDR1 is MGHRA, CDR2 YSYEKL. Trimming cost V 0 bases and J 7 bases; bases outside gene matches: 8. This CDR3 is built from 15 residues. The CDR3, as DNA: TGCGCCAGCAGCCAAGATCCGACAGGGAGGCGTGGCTACACCTTC. This translates into CASSQDPTGRRGYTF.

The CDR3 loop is CASSTGLAGGEQYV. CDR3 nucleotides: TGTGCCAGCAGCACAGGACTAGCGGGAGGCGAGCAGTACGTC. This sequence joins TRBV5-4 and TRBJ2-7; 14 bases agree with TRBD2. The germline gives CDR1 SGHNT, CDR2 YYREEE (reference sequence). The V segment lost 4 bases and the J segment 6 bases; nucleotides outside the gene matches: 3. The CDR3 has 14 amino acids.

This clone was seen a few times. The chain recombines TRBV23-1 with TRBJ2-7; 9 bases match TRBD2. TRBV23-1 is an ORF for which the function is uncertain. The CDR3 consists of 20 residues. V dropped 6 bases and J dropped 4; count of bases not matched to a gene: 25. DNA for the CDR3: TGCGCCAGCAGACCCCCGGGACACTTTAGCGGGAGTCCCGGTCCGTACGAGCAGTACGTC. Amino acids: CASRPPGHFSGSPGPYEQYV.

The J gene is TRBJ1-2, the V gene TRBV18; D not resolved. Germline CDR1 is KGHSH and CDR2 is LQKENI. V lost 3 bases, J lost 2 bases, and 7 bases lay in between. This CDR3 contains 13 residues. CDR3 in DNA: TGTGCCAGCTCACCTGGAGAGAACTATGGCTACACCTTC. As protein: CASSPGENYGYTF.

This clone has a count of ten or more. This chain links TRBV7-2 with TRBJ2-3, with D unresolved. Trimming took 5 bases from V and 11 from J, leaving 20 bases between them. The CDR3 is 14 amino acids. CDR1 and CDR2 (germline): SGHTA, FQGNSA. The CDR3 DNA follows: TGTGCCAGCAGCCCCTTAAACGAGGTGGCAGAGCAGTATTTT. It is translated as CASSPLNEVAEQYF. Supplemented by reference TRBV7-2 and TRBJ2-3, the full variable domain reads GAGVSQSPSNKVTEKGKDVELRCDPISGHTALYWYRQSLGQGLEFLIYFQGNSAPDKSGLPSDRFSAERTGGSVSTLTIQRTQQEDSAVYLCASSPLNEVAEQYFGPGTRLTVL.

The table lists this clone with a few counts. Within the sample, other DNA sequences also encode this same CDR3. The J gene is TRBJ2-3, the V gene TRBV4-3; no definite D call. The CDR3 sequence is 13 residues long. Germline-derived CDR1 and CDR2 are LGHNA and YSLEER. The V and J ends lost 1 base and 1 base respectively, with 3 bases between them. The chain's CDR3 is CASSQAGTDTQYF. CDR3 DNA: TGCGCCAGCAGCCAAGCTGGCACAGATACGCAGTATTTT.

This clone has just a few counts. Here the CDR3 reads CASSPRPSRDTQYF. In nucleotides, the CDR3 is TGTGCCAGCAGCCCACGTCCCTCCCGGGATACGCAGTATTTT. The chain uses TRBV7-3 and TRBJ2-3; D gene ambiguous. This CDR3 contains 14 residues. Germline loops: CDR1 SGHTA, CDR2 FQGTGA. Between the trimmed V and J ends, which lost 5 bases and 6 bases, there was a span of 15 bases.

The J gene is TRBJ2-1, the V gene TRBV29-1; 11 positions match TRBD2. Germline V CDR1 and CDR2: SQVTM, ANQGSEA. Trimming at V came to 6 bases and at J to 3 bases, leaving 4 bases not matched to a gene. CDR3 length equals 14 residues. The CDR3 loop is CSVDLAGGYNEQFF. The CDR3 DNA follows: TGCAGCGTGGATCTAGCGGGGGGCTACAATGAGCAGTTCTTC.

This clone was counted many times. The chain combines TRBV4-3 with TRBJ1-6, with D unclear. The V end was cut by 2 bases, the J end by 8 bases, with 19 bases between. CDR3 length equals 17 residues. Germline V gives CDR1 LGHNA, CDR2 YSLEER. Written as DNA, the CDR3 is TGCGCCAGCAGCCAAACGGGTGGCCGAGCAGTCCATTCACCCCTCCACTTT. This codes for CASSQTGGRAVHSPLHF.

This clone was detected only a few times. V usage is TRBV5-1 and J usage is TRBJ2-1; 14 bases fit TRBD2. The CDR3 length is 17 residues. Per germline, CDR1 SGHRS and CDR2 YFSETQ. The V gene end was trimmed by 0 bases and the J gene end by 4 bases; junction bases not matched to a gene: 3. The CDR3 sequence: CASSLGTSGGIYNEQFF. In nucleotides, the CDR3 is TGCGCCAGCAGCTTGGGGACTAGCGGGGGGATTTACAATGAGCAGTTCTTC.

A word on this clone: Other DNA sequences in the sample encode the same CDR3. This chain connects TRBV13 to TRBJ2-5, with D hard to call. This CDR3 has 13 residues. Trimming pared 0 bases from V and 4 bases from J, leaving 6 bases between. Germline values: CDR1 PRHDT, CDR2 FYEKMQ (reference sequence). The CDR3 nucleotides are TGTGCCAGCAGCTTAGGTGGGCCAGAGACCCAGTACTTC. Amino acids: CASSLGGPETQYF.